Each of the 18 T cell receptor beta chains below was sequenced from the same sample in a study of T cell responses to AZD1222 COVID-19 vaccine. Some clones are missing from TCRdb's copy, which holds only in-frame ones; the method was immunoSEQ multiplex PCR. The table includes 100,000 to 150,000 clones, 75% to 95% detected once. The sample in question was peripheral blood, obtained on day 0 of AZD1222 vaccination. These receptors all come from an adult in good health.

This sequence joins TRBV18 and TRBJ2-7; no definite D call. The CDR3 is made up of 12 amino acids. Trimming stripped 9 bases from V and 5 bases from J, with 14 bases between. Germline V lookup: CDR1 KGHSH, CDR2 LQKENI. The CDR3 nucleotides read TGTGCCAGTGATACACCATCCCACGAGCAGTACTTC. Its translation: CASDTPSHEQYF. Variable domain in full (rest from reference TRBV18 and TRBJ2-7): NAGVMQNPRHLVRRRGQEARLRCSPMKGHSHVYWYRQLPEEGLKFMVYLQKENIIDESGMPKERFSAEFPKEGPSILRIQQVVRGDSAAYFCASDTPSHEQYFGPGTRLTVT.

J is TRBJ2-2 and V is TRBV30; 10 bases are a match to TRBD2. The CDR3 loop spans 16 amino acids. Germline-derived CDR1 and CDR2 are GTSNPN and SVGIG (reference sequence). V trimming: 5 bases; J trimming: 4 bases; junction bases outside the gene matches: 10. The CDR3 DNA follows: TGTGCCTGGGGGCAGGTAGCGGGGGGCCTCACCGGGGAGCTGTTTTTT. Translated: CAWGQVAGGLTGELFF.

CDR3 protein: CASSLKPETTGRQDNEQFF. The CDR3 nucleotides are TGTGCCAGCAGCCTAAAACCGGAGACAACGGGCCGGCAGGACAATGAGCAGTTCTTC. The chain links TRBV4-2 to TRBJ2-1; no reliable D call. This CDR3 spans 19 amino acids. Germline CDR1 and CDR2: LGHNA and YNFKEQ. V lost 4 bases and J 5 bases, leaving 27 bases between the germline ends.

The chain has TRBV19 and TRBJ2-7; D is uncertain. This CDR3 contains 13 residues. Deletions cut 4 bases from V and 2 bases from J, with 9 bases between. Germline CDR1 LNHDA, CDR2 SQIVND (reference sequence). CDR3 protein: CASSKDGTYEQYF. CDR3 DNA sequence: TGTGCCAGTAGTAAGGACGGTACCTACGAGCAGTACTTC.

V and J are TRBV3-1 (or the pseudogene TRBV3-2) and TRBJ2-3, with a tentative D call TRBD2 (5 bases). The V end was cut by 4 bases, the J end by 7 bases, with 9 bases between. The CDR3 covers 12 residues. In germline, CDR1 is LGHDT, CDR2 YNNKEL (reference sequence). The DNA for the CDR3 is TGTGCCAGCAGCCCCGAGCGGTATACGCAGTATTTT. Translation: CASSPERYTQYF.

The genes are TRBV4-1 and TRBJ1-4; possible D gene TRBD1, 5 bases. The CDR3 has 18 amino acids. V lost 1 base and J lost 0, with 15 bases in between. CDR1 is MGHRA, CDR2 YSYEKL, per germline. The CDR3 sequence is CASSQAISRGATNEKLFF. The CDR3, as DNA: TGCGCCAGCAGCCAAGCAATCTCACGGGGCGCAACTAATGAAAAACTGTTTTTT.

J is TRBJ1-1 and V is TRBV5-8, with a tentative D call TRBD1 (6 bases). Germline V CDR1 and CDR2: SGHTS, YDEGEE. This CDR3 is 15 amino acids long. Trimming removed 1 base from V and 1 base from J, with 11 bases in between. The CDR3 DNA sequence: TGTGCCAGCAGCTTGTTCCTACAGGGGAACACTGAAGCTTTCTTT. It codes for CASSLFLQGNTEAFF.

The genes are TRBV27 and TRBJ2-5; D possibly corresponds to TRBD2 (5 bases). Germline V lookup: CDR1 MNHEY, CDR2 SMNVEV (reference sequence). CDR3 size: 13 residues. Trimming stripped 4 bases from V and 5 bases from J, with 11 bases between. In nucleotides, the CDR3 is TGTGCCAGCAGTTCGGGAAGGACCGAGACCCAGTACTTC. Its protein product is CASSSGRTETQYF.

This clone appeared a single time. The chain carries TRBV28 and TRBJ2-3, with D maybe TRBD1 (5 bases). V was clipped by 6 bases and J by 4 bases, with 20 bases between them. The germline gives CDR1 MDHEN, CDR2 SYDVKM. The CDR3 contains 16 residues. CDR3 sequence reads: CASSSGRESVSDTQYF. CDR3 DNA sequence: TGTGCCAGCAGCTCGGGCAGGGAAAGTGTCTCAGATACGCAGTATTTT. Using reference TRBV28 and TRBJ2-3 for the parts outside the CDR3, the full variable domain is DVKVTQSSRYLVKRTGEKVFLECVQDMDHENMFWYRQDPGLGLRLIYFSYDVKMKEKGDIPEGYSVSREKKERFSLILESASTNQTSMYLCASSSGRESVSDTQYFGPGTRLTVL.

V and J are TRBV6-5 and TRBJ1-5; D might be TRBD1 (6 bases). Per germline, CDR1 MNHEY and CDR2 SVGAGI. Trimming removed 6 bases from V and 3 bases from J, with 12 bases in between. The CDR3 has 14 residues. In DNA, the CDR3 is TGTGCCAGCAGAAGACGGACAGACAATCAGCCCCAGCATTTT. Translation gives CASRRRTDNQPQHF.

This clone was seen a single time. The chain employs TRBV4-1 and TRBJ2-3; 7 bases are a match to TRBD2. Germline trimming cut 3 bases from V and 6 bases from J; bases unmatched to any gene: 12. CDR3 length: 16 residues. Germline-derived CDR1 and CDR2 are MGHRA and YSYEKL. Written as DNA, the CDR3 is TGCGCCAGCAGCCAGGAAATACTAGCGCCCCTCGATACGCAGTATTTT. Its protein is CASSQEILAPLDTQYF.

V usage is TRBV28 and J usage is TRBJ2-1; 9 bases fit TRBD1. Trimming removed 5 bases from V and 5 bases from J; junction bases left unmatched: 7. This CDR3 comprises 15 residues. Germline V gene sequence: CDR1 MDHEN, CDR2 SYDVKM. CDR3 in amino acids: CASSQPGQGNNEQFF. The CDR3 DNA is TGTGCCAGCAGTCAACCGGGACAGGGCAACAATGAGCAGTTCTTC.

This rearrangement joins TRBV11-3 to TRBJ2-2, with D possibly being TRBD2 (5 bases). From germline, CDR1 is SGHNT and CDR2 YENEEA. This CDR3 region has 14 residues. Trimming took 3 bases from V and 6 from J, leaving 11 bases between them. The CDR3 reads CASSLTIGAGELFF. CDR3 bases: TGTGCCAGCAGCTTGACAATCGGGGCCGGGGAGCTGTTTTTT.

The chain couples TRBV6-6 to TRBJ1-1; D remains unclear. The germline V and J ends were trimmed by 5 bases and 10 bases, with 11 bases remaining between them. Germline CDR1 and CDR2: MNHNY and SVGAGI (reference sequence). The length of the CDR3 is 11 residues. CDR3 sequence reads: CASSPASGAFF. CDR3 nucleotide sequence: TGTGCCAGCAGTCCTGCCTCGGGAGCTTTCTTT.

The chain couples TRBV9 to TRBJ2-1, with a tentative D call TRBD2 (5 bases). Germline V gene sequence: CDR1 SGDLS, CDR2 YYNGEE. This CDR3 is built from 16 residues. Trimming took off 4 bases at V and 3 bases at J, with 17 bases between the two ends. The DNA of the CDR3 is TGTGCCAGCAGCCCCGACTCGGACTTCTTCTACAATGAGCAGTTCTTC. Residues: CASSPDSDFFYNEQFF.

The chain is built from TRBV6-2 or TRBV6-3 and TRBJ1-6; D unclear. CDR1 is MNHEY, CDR2 SVGEGT, per germline. V lost 6 bases and J lost 9, with 9 bases in between. This CDR3 spans 12 amino acids. The CDR3 loop is CASSEVGSPLHF. The CDR3 coding sequence is TGTGCCAGCAGCGAGGTCGGTTCACCCCTCCACTTT.

This rearrangement joins TRBV9 to TRBJ2-7, with D hard to call. Per germline, CDR1 SGDLS and CDR2 YYNGEE. The CDR3 has 14 amino acids. The V end was cut by 0 bases, the J end by 2 bases, with 9 bases between. Here the CDR3 reads CASSVAGTAYEQYF. In nucleotides, the CDR3 is TGTGCCAGCAGCGTAGCAGGAACCGCCTACGAGCAGTACTTC.

The CDR3 sequence is CASSRSVGIYNEQFF. The CDR3 region has the DNA TGTGCCAGCAGTCGTAGCGTGGGTATTTACAATGAGCAGTTCTTC. The chain recombines TRBV28 with TRBJ2-1; D perhaps matches TRBD2 (5 bases). This CDR3 comprises 15 residues. Germline V gene lookup returns CDR1 MDHEN and CDR2 SYDVKM. Trimming cost V 5 bases and J 4 bases, with 15 bases left between them.